This T cell receptor beta chain was identified during a study of CD8 T cells in Susac syndrome. A note on this clonotype: Its antigen is unknown.

The multiple sclerosis controls were treatment-naive patients, and their relapsing-remitting disease was stable or active. TEMRA cells were enriched by FACS, while CD8+ and CD4+ T cells were obtained through a negative isolation that was performed magnetically. Reverse transcription used about 0.45 to 1 ug RNA and random hexamers. Amplification of TCR beta CDR3 spanned 54 Vbeta and 13 Jbeta via immunoSEQ multiplex PCR. TCRdb re-derived calls from the immunoSEQ multiplex PCR reads in MiXCR, one entry per CDR3 protein. The sample yields a few hundred thousand distinct CDR3 sequences, roughly 90% seen once. Trimming stripped 0 bases from V and 4 bases from J, with 13 bases between. The CDR3 length is 16 residues. The germline V gene has CDR1 LNHNV and CDR2 YYDKDF (reference sequence). Study results and caveats: The number of individuals included in the study's TCR sequencing and HLA analysis was acknowledged as relatively small.

The sample comprised CD8+ T cells from PBMCs. This TCR came from a human donor with multiple sclerosis. This chain connects TRBV15 to TRBJ2-1; a weak D match, TRBD1 (5 bases). This CDR3 reads CATSRDRRTHYNEQFF. CDR3 nucleotides: TGTGCCACCAGCAGAGATCGCCGGACACATTACAATGAGCAGTTCTTC.